The 15 T cell receptor beta chains presented below share a single source sample, sequenced in a study of blood T cell repertoires in COVID-19. Assay used: immunoSEQ multiplex PCR; TCRdb lists only in-frame clones, some missing. The sample records 300,000 to 350,000 clones, roughly 88% being singletons. The sample consisted of peripheral blood. Receptors originate from a woman under 40 with COVID-19, enrolled during active disease.

This clone was counted a few times. The rearrangement uses TRBV7-9 and TRBJ1-3; D ambiguous. This CDR3 is built from 12 residues. The V end lost 4 bases, the J end lost 2 bases, and 3 bases lay between the germline ends. Germline CDR1 and CDR2: SEHNR and FQNEAQ (reference sequence). CDR3 sequence: CASSSAGNTIYF. CDR3 in DNA: TGTGCCAGCAGCTCGGCTGGAAACACCATATATTTT.

This chain uses TRBV11-3 with TRBJ1-1; D perhaps matches TRBD1 (5 bases). In germline, CDR1 is SGHNT, CDR2 YENEEA. Between the trimmed V and J ends, which lost 0 bases and 8 bases, there was a span of 13 bases. The CDR3 loop spans 14 amino acids. This CDR3 is CASSLDLDRKEAFF. CDR3 DNA sequence: TGTGCCAGCAGCTTAGATCTCGACAGAAAAGAAGCTTTCTTT. The variable domain in full, completed from reference TRBV11-3 and TRBJ1-1, reads EAGVVQSPRYKIIEKKQPVAFWCNPISGHNTLYWYLQNLGQGPELLIRYENEEAVDDSQLPKDRFSAERLKGVDSTLKIQPAELGDSAVYLCASSLDLDRKEAFFGQGTRLTVV.

This clone appeared once. V gene TRBV6-2 or TRBV6-3 combines with J gene TRBJ2-7; the D gene is possibly TRBD2 (7 bases). Between the trimmed V and J ends, which lost 2 bases and 5 bases, there was a span of 13 bases. Germline CDR1 reads MNHEY; CDR2 reads SVGEGT. The CDR3 runs 14 residues. CDR3 residues: CASSYITGRDEQYF. The CDR3 DNA follows: TGTGCCAGCAGTTACATTACAGGGAGGGACGAGCAGTACTTC.

The V call is TRBV11-3, the J call TRBJ2-5; tentative D call: TRBD2 (6 bases). V lost 5 bases and J lost 4, with 20 bases in between. Germline V gene sequence: CDR1 SGHNT, CDR2 YENEEA. The CDR3 has 16 amino acids. The CDR3 region is CASSPEAGLEGETQYF. In DNA, the CDR3 is TGTGCCAGCAGCCCCGAAGCAGGGTTGGAGGGAGAGACCCAGTACTTC.

V usage is TRBV18 and J usage is TRBJ1-1, with a weak D call TRBD1 (6 bases). CDR1 is KGHSH and CDR2 is LQKENI in the germline V gene. V lost 4 bases and J lost 5, with 11 bases in between. The CDR3 length is 13 residues. The CDR3 DNA sequence: TGTGCCAGCTCACTAAACAGGGAAACTGAAGCTTTCTTT. Residues: CASSLNRETEAFF.

This clone was found once. The genes are TRBV19 and TRBJ2-2; D unclear. CDR1 is LNHDA and CDR2 is SQIVND in the germline V gene (reference sequence). CDR3 size: 14 residues. Trimming took off 7 bases at V and 6 bases at J, with 15 bases between the two ends. The CDR3 reads CASTAFRFPGELFF. The CDR3 region has the DNA TGTGCCAGTACCGCCTTCAGATTTCCCGGGGAGCTGTTTTTT. Full variable domain (missing parts from reference TRBV19 and TRBJ2-2): DGGITQSPKYLFRKEGQNVTLSCEQNLNHDAMYWYRQDPGQGLRLIYYSQIVNDFQKGDIAEGYSVSREKKESFPLTVTSAQKNPTAFYLCASTAFRFPGELFFGEGSRLTVL.

This chain joins TRBV28 and TRBJ1-1, with D possibly matching TRBD1 (5 bases). The V end was cut by 2 bases, the J end by 4 bases, with 8 bases between. CDR1 and CDR2 from the germline V gene are MDHEN and SYDVKM. This CDR3 contains 13 residues. The CDR3 spells CASSLGRATEAFF. Written as DNA, the CDR3 is TGTGCCAGCAGTTTAGGCAGGGCCACTGAAGCTTTCTTT.

This clone was seen more than once but under ten times. The rearrangement links TRBV27 to TRBJ1-1, with unresolved D. This CDR3 has 13 amino acids. The germline V gene encodes CDR1 MNHEY and CDR2 SMNVEV (reference sequence). V gave up 3 bases and J gave up 3 bases, with 8 bases separating them. CDR3 coding DNA: TGTGCCAGCAGTTTGAACAGAGACACTGAAGCTTTCTTT. Encoded protein: CASSLNRDTEAFF.

Notes on this clone: Other DNA sequences in this sample translate to the same CDR3. V usage is TRBV19 and J usage is TRBJ1-1; no clear D gene. Trimming cost V 1 base and J 4 bases, with 7 bases left between them. The germline CDR1 and CDR2 sequences are LNHDA and SQIVND (reference sequence). This CDR3 has 13 amino acids. CDR3 sequence (DNA): TGTGCCAGTAGTATAGGCGGTTCCACTGAAGCTTTCTTT. Encoded protein: CASSIGGSTEAFF.

This clone was seen a single time. CDR3 in DNA: TGCGCCAGCAGCTTGGGTCAGGGGTTGCCCGAAGCTTTCTTT. It specifies CASSLGQGLPEAFF. The chain has TRBV5-1 and TRBJ1-1; D possibly corresponds to TRBD1 (6 bases). V was clipped by 0 bases and J by 8 bases, with 14 bases between them. CDR3 length equals 14 residues. In germline, CDR1 is SGHRS, CDR2 YFSETQ.

The genes are TRBV2 and TRBJ1-6; TRBD1 is a possible D gene (6 bases). The germline V gene encodes CDR1 SNHLY and CDR2 FYNNEI. This CDR3 spans 13 amino acids. V was clipped by 7 bases and J by 6 bases, with 10 bases between them. For the CDR3, the DNA is TGTGCCAGCAAGATCAGGGGTAATTCACCCCTCCACTTT. Protein product: CASKIRGNSPLHF.

The chain is built from TRBV7-8 and TRBJ1-5, with D perhaps TRBD1 (5 bases). The length of the CDR3 is 14 residues. CDR1 and CDR2 (germline): SGHVS, FQNEAQ. Trimming cost V 1 base and J 8 bases, with 12 bases left between them. The CDR3 DNA reads TGTGCCAGCAGCTTAGACCCTCGGGGGAAGCCCCAGCATTTT. Residues: CASSLDPRGKPQHF.

The chain is built from TRBV19 and TRBJ2-4; 9 bases line up with TRBD1. Germline CDR1 and CDR2: LNHDA and SQIVND (reference sequence). The V and J ends lost 4 bases and 3 bases, in that order; junction bases with no gene match: 7. The CDR3 is made up of 16 amino acids. The CDR3: CASSTLGQGYKNIQYF. CDR3 in DNA: TGTGCCAGTAGTACGCTCGGACAGGGGTACAAAAACATTCAGTACTTC.

This clone was found once. The chain combines TRBV19 with TRBJ1-1; 7 nucleotides line up with TRBD1. The CDR3 is 13 amino acids. Germline lookup yields CDR1 LNHDA and CDR2 SQIVND (reference sequence). V lost 10 bases and J lost 2; bases outside the gene matches: 7. CDR3 residues: CATRQGGNTEAFF. The CDR3 DNA is TGTGCCACACGACAGGGTGGCAACACTGAAGCTTTCTTT.

This sequence joins TRBV7-6 and TRBJ2-1; TRBD2 matches 8 bases. V gave up 5 bases and J gave up 2 bases; unmatched junction bases: 5. The CDR3 consists of 15 residues. The germline V gene has CDR1 SGHVS and CDR2 FNYEAQ. The CDR3 reads CASSARTSPYNEQFF. CDR3 nucleotides: TGTGCCAGCAGCGCTCGGACTAGCCCCTACAATGAGCAGTTCTTC.